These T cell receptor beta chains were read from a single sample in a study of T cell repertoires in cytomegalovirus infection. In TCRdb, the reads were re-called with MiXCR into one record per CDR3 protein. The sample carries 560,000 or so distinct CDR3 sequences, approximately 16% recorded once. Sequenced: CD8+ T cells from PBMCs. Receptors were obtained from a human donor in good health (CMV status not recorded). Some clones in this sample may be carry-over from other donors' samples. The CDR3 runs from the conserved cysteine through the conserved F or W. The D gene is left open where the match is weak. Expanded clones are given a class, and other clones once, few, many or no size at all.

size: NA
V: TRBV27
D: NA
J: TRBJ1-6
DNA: TGTGCCAGCAGTCGCGGGTCCGATTCACCCCTCCACTTT
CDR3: CASSRGSDSPLHF

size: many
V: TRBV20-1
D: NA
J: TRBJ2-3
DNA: TGCAGTGCTAGAGACAGGGTTGGGGCAGATACGCAGTATTTT
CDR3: CSARDRVGADTQYF

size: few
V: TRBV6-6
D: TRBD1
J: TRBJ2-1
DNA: TGTGCCAGCAGGGATAAAACAGGGGGTTCCTACAATGAGCAGTTCTTC
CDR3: CASRDKTGGSYNEQFF

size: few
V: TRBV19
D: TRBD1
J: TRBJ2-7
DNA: TGTGCCAGTAGTATAGCCCCGACAGGGGGCCCCTACGAGCAGTACTTC
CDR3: CASSIAPTGGPYEQYF

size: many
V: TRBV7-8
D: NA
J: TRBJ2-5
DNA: TGTGCCAGCAGATTGGGATTCCAAGAGACCCAGTACTTC
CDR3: CASRLGFQETQYF

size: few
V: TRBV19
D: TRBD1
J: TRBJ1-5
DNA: TGTGCCAGTAGTTCTCAGGCGACAGGGAGGAATCAGCCCCAGCATTTT
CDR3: CASSSQATGRNQPQHF

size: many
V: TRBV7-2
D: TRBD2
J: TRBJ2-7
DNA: TGTGCCAGCAGCTTTCCCGGGACTAGCGGGGCACTGAGCTCCTACGAGCAGTACTTC
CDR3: CASSFPGTSGALSSYEQYF

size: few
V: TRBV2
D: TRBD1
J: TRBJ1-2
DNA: TGTGCCAGCCCGGACAGGGCTAACTATGGCTACACCTTC
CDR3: CASPDRANYGYTF

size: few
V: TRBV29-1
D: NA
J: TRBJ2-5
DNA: TGCAGCGTTGAACGGCATGGGGAGACCCAGTACTTC
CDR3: CSVERHGETQYF

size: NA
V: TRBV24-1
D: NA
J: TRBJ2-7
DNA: TGTGTCACCAGTGATACCCCTCCGGGGACCCGGTACGAGCAGTACTTC
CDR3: CVTSDTPPGTRYEQYF

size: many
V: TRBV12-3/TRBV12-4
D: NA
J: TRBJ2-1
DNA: TGTGCCAGCAGTTTATCGGGGGTCTCCTACAATGAGCAGTTCTTC
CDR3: CASSLSGVSYNEQFF

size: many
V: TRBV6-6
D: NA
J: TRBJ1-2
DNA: TGTGCCAGCAGTTCATCGGGCTATGGCTACACCTTC
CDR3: CASSSSGYGYTF

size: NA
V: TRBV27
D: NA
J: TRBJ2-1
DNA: TGTGCCAGCAGTTACAAGGCGGGGCGGACCTACAATGAGCAGTTCTTC
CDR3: CASSYKAGRTYNEQFF

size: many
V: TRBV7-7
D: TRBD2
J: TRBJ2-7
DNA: TGTGCTAGCAGCTTAGAAGCGGGGAATAACTACGAGCAGTACTTC
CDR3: CASSLEAGNNYEQYF

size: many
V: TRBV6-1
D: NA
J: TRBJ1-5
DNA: TGTGCCAGCAGGCTCCTGGAGGGGGTGAGCAATCAGCCCCAGCATTTT
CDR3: CASRLLEGVSNQPQHF

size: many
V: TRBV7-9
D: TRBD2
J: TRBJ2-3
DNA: TGTGCCAGCAGCTCCGGGGGGGTAGAGTCGTATTTT
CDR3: CASSSGGVESYF

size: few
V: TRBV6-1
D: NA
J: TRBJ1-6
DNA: TGTGCCAGCAGTCGGGGGAGCTCCTATAATTCACCCCTCCACTTT
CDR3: CASSRGSSYNSPLHF

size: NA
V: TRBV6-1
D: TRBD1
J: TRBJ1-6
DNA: TGTGCCAGCAGTGAGACAGGGGCCAATTCACCCCTCCACTTT
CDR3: CASSETGANSPLHF

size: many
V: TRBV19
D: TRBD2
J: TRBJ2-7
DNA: TGTGCCAGTAGTCCCCGGGGGAGGGGCGATTTGAGCAACGAGCAGTACTTC
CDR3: CASSPRGRGDLSNEQYF

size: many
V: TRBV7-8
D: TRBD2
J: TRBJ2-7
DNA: TGTGCCACCACGGGACTAGCGGACTACGAGCAGTACTTC
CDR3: CATTGLADYEQYF

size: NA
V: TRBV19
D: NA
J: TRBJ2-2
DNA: TGTGCCAGTAGCATTCTAGCGCGAGCCGGGGAGCTGTTTTTT
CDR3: CASSILARAGELFF

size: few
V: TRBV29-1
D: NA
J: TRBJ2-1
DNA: TGCAGCGTTGAAGCTCCGGACAGTCGAAATGAGCAGTTCTTC
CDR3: CSVEAPDSRNEQFF

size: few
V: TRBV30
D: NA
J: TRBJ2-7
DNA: TGTGCCTGGAGTCCGGGTGCGCGAGAGCAGTACTTC
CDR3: CAWSPGAREQYF

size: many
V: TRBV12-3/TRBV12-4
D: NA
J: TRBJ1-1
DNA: TGTGCCAGCAGCCAGACCCGGACTGAAGCTTTCTTT
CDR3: CASSQTRTEAFF

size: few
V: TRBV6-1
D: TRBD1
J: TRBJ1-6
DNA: TGTGCCAGCAGTTCCGACAGGGGACTCCCTGATTCACCCCTCCACTTT
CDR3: CASSSDRGLPDSPLHF

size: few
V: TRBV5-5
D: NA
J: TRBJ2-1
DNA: TGTGCCAGCAGCGGGGGGACAGTACCCCTGTACAATGAGCAGTTCTTC
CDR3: CASSGGTVPLYNEQFF

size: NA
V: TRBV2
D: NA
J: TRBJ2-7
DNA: TGTGCCAGCAGCGCACCTACAAACGAGCAGTACTTC
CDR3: CASSAPTNEQYF

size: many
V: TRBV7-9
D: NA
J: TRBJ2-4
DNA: TGTGCCAGCAGCCCAGCCACGGTAGCCAAAAACATTCAGTACTTC
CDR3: CASSPATVAKNIQYF